This paragraph covers one TCR beta chain sequence. This entry belongs to a study of identical twins. TCRdb analysed the 5' RACE reads with MiXCR anew, one entry per CDR3 protein. The table lists 1.5 million to 2 million distinct CDR3 sequences, about 30% of them singletons, with over 0.25% in the top ten. Germline V gives CDR1 SNHLY, CDR2 FYNNEI. CDR3 size: 14 residues. V lost 6 bases, J lost 4 bases, and 6 bases stayed unmatched. This receptor was taken from a newborn girl in good health. What was sequenced was cord blood. This sequence joins TRBV2 and TRBJ1-5, with 7 bases that match TRBD1. The CDR3 loop is CASSVGQLNQPQHF. CDR3 sequence (DNA): TGTGCCAGCAGCGTGGGACAGCTAAATCAGCCCCAGCATTTT.